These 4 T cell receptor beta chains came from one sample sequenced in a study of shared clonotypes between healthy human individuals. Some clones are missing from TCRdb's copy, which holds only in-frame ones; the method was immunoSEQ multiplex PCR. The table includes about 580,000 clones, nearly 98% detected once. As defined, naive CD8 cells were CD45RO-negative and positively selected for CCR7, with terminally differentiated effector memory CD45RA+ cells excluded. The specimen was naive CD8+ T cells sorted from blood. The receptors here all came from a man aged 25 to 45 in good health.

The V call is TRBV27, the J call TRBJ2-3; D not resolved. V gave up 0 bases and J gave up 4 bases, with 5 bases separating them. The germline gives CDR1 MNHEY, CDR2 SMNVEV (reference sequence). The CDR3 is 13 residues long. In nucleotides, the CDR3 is TGTGCCAGCAGTTTATCTTACCCAGATACGCAGTATTTT. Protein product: CASSLSYPDTQYF.

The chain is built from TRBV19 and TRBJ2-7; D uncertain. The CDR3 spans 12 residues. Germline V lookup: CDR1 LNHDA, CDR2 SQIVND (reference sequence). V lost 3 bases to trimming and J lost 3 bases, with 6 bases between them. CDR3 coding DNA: TGTGCCAGTAGTATGGAAGGCTACGAGCAGTACTTC. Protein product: CASSMEGYEQYF.

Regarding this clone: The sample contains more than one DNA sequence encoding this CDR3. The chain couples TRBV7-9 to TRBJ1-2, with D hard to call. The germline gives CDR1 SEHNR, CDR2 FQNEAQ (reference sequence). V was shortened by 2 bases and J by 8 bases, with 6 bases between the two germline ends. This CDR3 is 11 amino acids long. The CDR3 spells CASSLSGGYTF. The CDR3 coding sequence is TGTGCCAGCAGCTTATCCGGCGGCTACACCTTC.

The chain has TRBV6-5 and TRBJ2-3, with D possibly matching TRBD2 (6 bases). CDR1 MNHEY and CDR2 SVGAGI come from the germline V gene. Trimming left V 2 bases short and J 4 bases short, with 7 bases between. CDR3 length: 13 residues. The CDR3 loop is CASSYRDSDTQYF. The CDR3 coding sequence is TGTGCCAGCAGTTACAGGGACTCAGATACGCAGTATTTT.